A selection of T cell receptor beta chains follows, all from one sample in a study of T cell changes during pregnancy in multiple sclerosis. Sequencing used immunoSEQ multiplex PCR; TCRdb keeps in-frame clones, though not all of them. This table has about 70,000 clones, roughly 94% appearing once. The sample consisted of peripheral blood, taken after pregnancy. These TCRs come from a female donor with multiple sclerosis, enrolled in a pregnancy study. The CDR3 runs from the conserved cysteine through the conserved F or W. Fields, in order: V gene, J gene, D gene, clone size, CDR3 DNA, CDR3 protein. D genes are given only for firm matches. Where a row states a size, it is once, few, many or the class of an expanded clone; other rows omit it.

v_gene: TRBV4-2
j_gene: TRBJ1-5
d_gene: NA
abundance: few
CDR3nt: TGTGCCAGCAGCCCGTTATCCGGGGGTCAGCCCCAGCATTTT
CDR3aa: CASSPLSGGQPQHF

v_gene: TRBV19
j_gene: TRBJ2-3
d_gene: TRBD1
abundance: NA
CDR3nt: TGTGCCAGTAGTTCCGGGACAGGGATCACAGATACGCAGTATTTT
CDR3aa: CASSSGTGITDTQYF

v_gene: TRBV5-1
j_gene: TRBJ2-1
d_gene: NA
abundance: NA
CDR3nt: TGCGCCAGCAGCTTTGAGGATAGCTCCTACAATGAGCAGTTCTTC
CDR3aa: CASSFEDSSYNEQFF

v_gene: TRBV29-1
j_gene: TRBJ2-7
d_gene: NA
abundance: NA
CDR3nt: TGCAGCGTTGAGGGGGGGGCACACGAGCAGTACTTC
CDR3aa: CSVEGGAHEQYF

v_gene: TRBV28
j_gene: TRBJ1-1
d_gene: NA
abundance: NA
CDR3nt: TGTGCCAGCAGTGCATCGACGGGTCGAAGCACTGAAGCTTTCTTT
CDR3aa: CASSASTGRSTEAFF

v_gene: TRBV5-1
j_gene: TRBJ2-2
d_gene: NA
abundance: NA
CDR3nt: TGCGCCAGCAGCCTTAACACCGGGGAGCTGTTTTTT
CDR3aa: CASSLNTGELFF

v_gene: TRBV19
j_gene: TRBJ1-4
d_gene: TRBD1
abundance: NA
CDR3nt: TGTGCCAGCAGCCGACAGGGGGCTGCAACTAATGAAAAACTGTTTTTT
CDR3aa: CASSRQGAATNEKLFF

v_gene: TRBV9
j_gene: TRBJ2-3
d_gene: TRBD2
abundance: once
CDR3nt: TGTGCCAGCGGCGGGAGGGGTAGCACAGATACGCAGTATTTT
CDR3aa: CASGGRGSTDTQYF

v_gene: TRBV5-1
j_gene: TRBJ2-7
d_gene: TRBD1
abundance: NA
CDR3nt: TGCGCCAGCAGCTTGGTAACAGGGGCATACGAGCAGTACTTC
CDR3aa: CASSLVTGAYEQYF

v_gene: TRBV28
j_gene: TRBJ2-1
d_gene: NA
abundance: NA
CDR3nt: TGTGCCAGCAGCTATGTCGAGCGGCAGTTCTTC
CDR3aa: CASSYVERQFF

v_gene: TRBV29-1
j_gene: TRBJ2-1
d_gene: NA
abundance: NA
CDR3nt: TGCAGCGTTGAGAGGCAGAACAATGAGCAGTTCTTC
CDR3aa: CSVERQNNEQFF

v_gene: TRBV9
j_gene: TRBJ2-7
d_gene: NA
abundance: many
CDR3nt: TGTGCCAGCAGCCCCGGGGAGGAACCCTACGAGCAGTACTTC
CDR3aa: CASSPGEEPYEQYF

v_gene: TRBV7-2
j_gene: TRBJ2-3
d_gene: TRBD2
abundance: NA
CDR3nt: TGTGCCAGCAGCCCGCCCGGGACTACCCTCACAGATACGCAGTATTTT
CDR3aa: CASSPPGTTLTDTQYF

v_gene: TRBV21-1
j_gene: TRBJ2-7
d_gene: NA
abundance: NA
CDR3nt: TGTGCCAGCACCACCGGAGGACAGGACTTCTCCTACGAGCAGTACTTC
CDR3aa: CASTTGGQDFSYEQYF

v_gene: TRBV6-4
j_gene: TRBJ2-3
d_gene: TRBD2
abundance: NA
CDR3nt: TGTGCCAGCAGTGACTCACCAGCGGGAGGCACAGATACGCAGTATTTT
CDR3aa: CASSDSPAGGTDTQYF

v_gene: TRBV11-2
j_gene: TRBJ2-7
d_gene: TRBD1
abundance: NA
CDR3nt: TGTGCCAGCAGCTTGGGGACAGGGGTCCTATACGAGCAGTACTTC
CDR3aa: CASSLGTGVLYEQYF

v_gene: TRBV6-6
j_gene: TRBJ1-5
d_gene: NA
abundance: NA
CDR3nt: TGTGCCAGCAGCCCACAGGGAGGGCAGCCCCAGCATTTT
CDR3aa: CASSPQGGQPQHF

v_gene: TRBV10-3
j_gene: TRBJ2-3
d_gene: NA
abundance: once
CDR3nt: TGTGCCGGTGGGGACATAACAGATACGCAGTATTTT
CDR3aa: CAGGDITDTQYF